This T cell receptor (beta chain) was documented in a study of Ad26.COV2.S vaccination and SARS-CoV-2 variants. General study findings and limits: Breadth of non-spike TCRs did not differ between vaccinees and placebo recipients.

As for this clone: Its specificity is not known.

Treatment given: over 15 received Ad26.COV2.S at low or high dose, single or two shots; 5 received placebo; per-sample allocation not given. Samples came from day 63 after the first vaccine or placebo injection. Profiled with immunoSEQ multiplex PCR; TCRdb holds only in-frame clones, not every one. The sample contains 240,000 or so clones, around nine tenths of which appear only once. The clonotype was recovered from a person aged 18-65 years who received the Ad26.COV2.S COVID-19 vaccine or a placebo. This material consisted of peripheral blood, taken in a trial of Ad26.COV2.S vaccine versus placebo.

CDR3 region: CASSLAANTEAFF. The DNA of the CDR3 is TGTGCCAGCAGTTTGGCAGCGAACACTGAAGCTTTCTTT. This chain connects TRBV12-3 or TRBV12-4 to TRBJ1-1, with unresolved D. The CDR3 contains 13 residues. With 3 bases removed from V and 1 base from J, the gap between germline ends came to 6 bases.